The rows below give T cell receptor beta chains drawn from one sample of a study of blood T cells in healthy people across ages. Via MiXCR, TCRdb re-called the 5' RACE reads, giving one row per CDR3 protein. The sample carries 600,000 to 1,000,000 distinct CDR3 sequences, roughly 50% recorded once. Sequenced: blood. The receptor set was obtained from a man aged 25 to 40 in good health. Both conserved end residues are part of each CDR3. The D gene is left open where the match is weak. The size field is filled for only some rows; it gives once, few, many or a size class.

TRBV7-2	.	TRBJ1-1	.	CASSPANTKAFF	TGTGCCAGCAGCCCCGCCAACACTAAGGCTTTCTTT
TRBV6-5	.	TRBJ2-6	.	CASTLRPISGANVLTF	TGTGCCAGCACCCTTAGACCAATCTCTGGGGCCAACGTCCTGACTTTC
TRBV9	many	TRBJ2-3	TRBD1	CASSARTGTTDTQYF	TGTGCCAGCAGCGCTCGGACAGGAACCACAGATACGCAGTATTTT
TRBV12-3/TRBV12-4	.	TRBJ2-6	.	CTSASLPGANVLTF	TGTACCAGCGCTTCATTGCCTGGGGCCAACGTCCTGACTTTC
TRBV7-2	many	TRBJ2-1	.	CASSLERGPYNEQFF	TGTGCCAGCAGCTTAGAGAGAGGCCCCTACAATGAGCAGTTCTTC
TRBV11-2	few	TRBJ2-4	.	CASSHLGGEAKNIQYF	TGTGCCAGCAGCCACTTAGGGGGGGAGGCCAAAAACATTCAGTACTTC
TRBV29-1	.	TRBJ2-7	.	CSVETGGASYEQYF	TGCAGCGTTGAAACTGGCGGAGCCTCCTACGAGCAGTACTTC
TRBV7-2	.	TRBJ2-1	TRBD2	CASSLPSGTSGTKNEQFF	TGTGCCAGCAGCTTACCCTCCGGGACTAGCGGGACTAAGAATGAGCAGTTCTTC
TRBV21-1	.	TRBJ2-4	.	CASILHGIAKNIQYF	TGTGCCAGCATCCTCCACGGGATAGCCAAAAACATTCAGTACTTC
TRBV9	.	TRBJ2-5	TRBD1	CASSPPTGAVETQYF	TGTGCCAGCAGCCCCCCGACAGGGGCCGTGGAGACCCAGTACTTC
TRBV20-1	.	TRBJ2-5	TRBD2	CSAGLGVGETQYF	TGCAGTGCCGGACTAGGGGTCGGGGAGACCCAGTACTTC
TRBV9	.	TRBJ2-5	.	CASSEYGTKQETQYF	TGTGCCAGCAGCGAGTACGGGACGAAACAAGAGACCCAGTACTTC
TRBV15	few	TRBJ2-3	.	CATSRDNTRGKTQYF	TGTGCCACCAGCAGAGATAACACCAGGGGTAAAACGCAGTATTTT
TRBV13	few	TRBJ2-7	.	CASTYSGDSYEQYF	TGTGCCAGCACTTACTCAGGGGACTCCTACGAGCAGTACTTC
TRBV5-1	.	TRBJ2-6	.	CASSLEARSGANVLTF	TGCGCCAGCAGCTTGGAGGCCAGGTCTGGGGCCAACGTCCTGACTTTC
TRBV11-2	once	TRBJ1-2	.	CASSSTGGGAGGYTF	TGTGCCAGCAGCTCAACCGGGGGGGGCGCCGGGGGCTACACCTTC
TRBV20-1	.	TRBJ2-7	TRBD1	CSAYSGQGPWEQYF	TGCAGTGCGTATTCGGGACAGGGGCCTTGGGAGCAGTACTTC
TRBV3-1	.	TRBJ2-7	TRBD2	CASSNSGGSYEQYF	TGTGCCAGCAGCAATTCCGGGGGGTCCTACGAGCAGTACTTC
TRBV20-1	.	TRBJ2-7	.	CSARRSGLLYEQYF	TGCAGTGCTAGACGGTCAGGCCTGCTCTACGAGCAGTACTTC
TRBV29-1	.	TRBJ1-2	.	CSVQGMVGGYTF	TGCAGCGTTCAGGGAATGGTTGGCGGCTACACCTTC
TRBV27	.	TRBJ2-7	.	CAGSLRTVSSSEQYF	TGTGCCGGCAGTTTGAGGACCGTTTCAAGCAGCGAGCAGTACTTC
TRBV7-2	.	TRBJ2-6	TRBD1	CASSLTPTGAGANVLTF	TGTGCCAGCAGCCTCACGCCGACAGGGGCTGGGGCCAACGTCCTGACTTTC